This record looks at one T cell receptor beta chain sequence and its context. What it binds is not known. These data come from a study of cytomegalovirus exposure and HLA in healthy donors. Trimming stripped 4 bases from V and 2 bases from J, with 13 bases between. From germline, CDR1 is SGHDT and CDR2 YYEEEE. The CDR3 length is 14 residues. The donors (healthy individuals) were bone marrow donors. Donors sampled were nominally healthy, though unrecorded immune exposures were likely. The PCR had 60 Vbeta and 13 Jbeta primers. Original data processing: Unique TCR beta chains numbered approximately 80 million in a later analysis, with 10 million to 14 million shared. Only in-frame clones appear in the TCRdb table, and some are missing; sequencing was by immunoSEQ multiplex PCR. V and J calls and clone size come straight from that table; D and trimming were deduced from the DNA. In the table there are over 150,000 clones, 65% to 80% of which are singletons.

General observations from the study: DRB1 showed the most TCR associations and HLA-C the fewest in a later analysis, as rates varied by HLA locus.

This TCR derives from a man aged 40-55 years in good health and CMV-seronegative. Sequences were obtained from PBMCs. The chain is built from TRBV5-6 and TRBJ2-7; TRBD2 might be the D (5 bases). This CDR3 reads CASSTSGNPYEQYF. In DNA form, the CDR3 reads TGTGCCAGCAGCACCTCCGGGAACCCCTACGAGCAGTACTTC.